This TCR beta chain was documented in a study of T cells after yellow fever vaccination. With 6 bases removed from V and 0 bases from J, the gap between germline ends came to 12 bases. The CDR3 has 16 residues. Germline V gene data show CDR1 as SGHAT and CDR2 as FQNNGV. In the case of this clonotype: Its antigen is as yet unknown.

General study results and limits: Faster peaking, at day 5 versus 15, marked a secondary response that was weaker.

TCRdb recomputed calls from the 5' RACE reads with MiXCR, one row per CDR3 protein. The sample lists 300,000 to 400,000 distinct CDR3 sequences; about 10% were seen once. Specimen: CD4+ T cells sorted from PBMCs, collected 45 days after the yellow fever booster vaccination. The sequence was obtained from a man younger than 30 who received the YFV17D yellow fever vaccine. The chain couples TRBV11-2 to TRBJ1-6; possibly TRBD1 for D (6 bases). CDR3 loop: CASRRQGGSYNSPLHF. DNA for the CDR3: TGTGCCAGCAGGCGACAAGGGGGCTCCTATAATTCACCCCTCCACTTT. The variable domain in full, completed from reference TRBV11-2 and TRBJ1-6, reads EAGVAQSPRYKIIEKRQSVAFWCNPISGHATLYWYQQILGQGPKLLIQFQNNGVVDDSQLPKDRFSAERLKGVDSTLKIQPAKLEDSAVYLCASRRQGGSYNSPLHFGNGTRLTVT.